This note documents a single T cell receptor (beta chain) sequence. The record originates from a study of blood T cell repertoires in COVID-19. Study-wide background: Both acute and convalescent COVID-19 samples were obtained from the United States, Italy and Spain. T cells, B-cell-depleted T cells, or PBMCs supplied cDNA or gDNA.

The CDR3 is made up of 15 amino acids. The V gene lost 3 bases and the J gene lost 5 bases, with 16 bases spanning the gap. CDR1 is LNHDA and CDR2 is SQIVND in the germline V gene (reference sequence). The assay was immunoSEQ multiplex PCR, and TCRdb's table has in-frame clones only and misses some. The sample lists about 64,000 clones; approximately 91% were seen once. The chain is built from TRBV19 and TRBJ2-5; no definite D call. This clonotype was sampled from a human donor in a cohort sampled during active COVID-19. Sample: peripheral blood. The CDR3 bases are TGTGCCAGTAGTATTTACTACCTACTCGGGGAGACCCAGTACTTC. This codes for CASSIYYLLGETQYF.